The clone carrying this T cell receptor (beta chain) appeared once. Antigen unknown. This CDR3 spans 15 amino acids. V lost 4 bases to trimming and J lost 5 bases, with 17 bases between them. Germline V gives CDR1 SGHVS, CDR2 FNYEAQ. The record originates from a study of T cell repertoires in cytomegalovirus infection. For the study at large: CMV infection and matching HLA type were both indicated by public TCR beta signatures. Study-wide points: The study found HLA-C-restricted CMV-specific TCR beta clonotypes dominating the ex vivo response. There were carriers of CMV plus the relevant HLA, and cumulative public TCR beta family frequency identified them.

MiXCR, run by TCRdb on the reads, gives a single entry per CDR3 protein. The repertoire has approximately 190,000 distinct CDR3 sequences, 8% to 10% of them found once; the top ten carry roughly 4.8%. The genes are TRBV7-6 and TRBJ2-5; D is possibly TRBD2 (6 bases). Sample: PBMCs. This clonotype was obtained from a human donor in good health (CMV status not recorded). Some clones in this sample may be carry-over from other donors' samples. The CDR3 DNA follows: TGTGCCAGCAGCTCCCTGGACCCGGGGAGGGAGACCCAGTACTTC. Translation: CASSSLDPGRETQYF.